This T cell receptor (beta chain) was captured by sequencing in a study of response to subunit inactivated influenza vaccine. This clonotype was recorded a few times. The antigen is undetermined. The CDR3 has 13 amino acids. The trim removed 6 bases at V and 9 bases at J, leaving 9 bases unmatched. The germline gives CDR1 DFQATT, CDR2 SNEGSKA (reference sequence). MiXCR, applied by TCRdb to the RT-PCR reads, yields one record per CDR3 protein. The table records over 400,000 distinct CDR3 sequences, 10% to 15% of them present only once. General study points: Seasonal influenza vaccination, on each occasion, was suggested by the authors to recruit few new T cells.

Sequenced here: PBMCs from blood, sampled roughly 6 weeks after vaccination. This chain joins TRBV20-1 and TRBJ2-1, with 9 nucleotides matching TRBD2. The clonotype comes from a man aged 45-65 years who received an inactivated influenza vaccine. The CDR3 protein is CSALSSAGGEQFF. The CDR3 DNA reads as TGCAGTGCGTTGTCGTCAGCGGGGGGTGAGCAGTTCTTC.